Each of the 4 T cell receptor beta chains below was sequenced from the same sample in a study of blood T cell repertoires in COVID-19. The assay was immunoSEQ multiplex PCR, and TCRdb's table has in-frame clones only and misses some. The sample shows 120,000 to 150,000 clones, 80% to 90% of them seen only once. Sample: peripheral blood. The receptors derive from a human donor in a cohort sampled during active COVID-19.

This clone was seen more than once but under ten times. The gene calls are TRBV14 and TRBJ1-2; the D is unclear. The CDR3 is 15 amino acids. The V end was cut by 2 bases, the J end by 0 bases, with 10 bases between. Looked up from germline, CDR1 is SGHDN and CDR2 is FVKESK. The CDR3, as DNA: TGTGCCAGCAGCCAATTAGCCGAGGCTAACTATGGCTACACCTTC. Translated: CASSQLAEANYGYTF.

CDR3 amino acids: CASSLATTSGATDTQYF. In DNA form, the CDR3 reads TGTGCCAGCAGCTTGGCTACAACTAGCGGGGCTACAGATACGCAGTATTTT. The chain recombines TRBV7-2 with TRBJ2-3, with 10 bases matching TRBD2. Germline CDR1 is SGHTA and CDR2 is FQGNSA. CDR3 length equals 17 residues. The junction had 9 bases not matched to a gene; V was cut back by 3 bases and J by 3 bases. The whole variable domain, remainder taken from reference TRBV7-2 and TRBJ2-3, is GAGVSQSPSNKVTEKGKDVELRCDPISGHTALYWYRQSLGQGLEFLIYFQGNSAPDKSGLPSDRFSAERTGGSVSTLTIQRTQQEDSAVYLCASSLATTSGATDTQYFGPGTRLTVL.

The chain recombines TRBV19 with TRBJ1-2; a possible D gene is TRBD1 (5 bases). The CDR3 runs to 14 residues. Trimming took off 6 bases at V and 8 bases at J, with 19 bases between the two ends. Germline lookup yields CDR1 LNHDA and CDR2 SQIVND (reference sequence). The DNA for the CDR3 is TGTGCCAGTAGCCCCAGGGTGACAGAGAGGGGCTACACCTTC. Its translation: CASSPRVTERGYTF.

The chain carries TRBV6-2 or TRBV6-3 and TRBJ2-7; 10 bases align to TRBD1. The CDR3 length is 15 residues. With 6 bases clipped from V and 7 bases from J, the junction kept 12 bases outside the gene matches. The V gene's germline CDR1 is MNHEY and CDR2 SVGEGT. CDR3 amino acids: CASSRGQGLLREQYF. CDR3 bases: TGTGCCAGCAGCCGGGGACAGGGGCTCTTGAGGGAGCAGTACTTC.